The 13 T cell receptor beta chains listed next were all sequenced from one sample in a study of beta chain features in type 1 diabetes. Notes on the study in general: Type 1 diabetes patients showed a moderate but significant shortening of TCRB CDR3s in all four CD4+ subsets.

The whole isolated RNA underwent reverse transcription, so sequencing captured expressed TCRB transcripts. Sequencing used immunoSEQ multiplex PCR; TCRdb keeps in-frame clones, though not all of them. The sample yields approximately 27,000 clones, 49% seen once. Antigens of these TCRs are unknown. The specimen was stem cell memory CD4+ T cells from blood. These receptors were taken from a man under 40 with type 1 diabetes.

This clone was seen more than once but under ten times. The chain links TRBV7-9 to TRBJ2-3; D is possibly TRBD2 (5 bases). The CDR3 is 14 amino acids. Germline V gives CDR1 SEHNR, CDR2 FQNEAQ (reference sequence). V was cut by 0 bases and J by 2 bases, with 6 bases left in between. The CDR3 loop is CASSLAGITDTQYF. CDR3 DNA: TGTGCCAGCAGCTTAGCCGGGATCACAGATACGCAGTATTTT.

In DNA form, the CDR3 reads TGCGCCAGCAGCTTGGCGCGCCGGAACACTGAAGCTTTCTTT. Protein: CASSLARRNTEAFF. V and J are TRBV5-1 and TRBJ1-1; D gene unclear. Germline V gene sequence: CDR1 SGHRS, CDR2 YFSETQ. The CDR3 has 14 amino acids. V was cut by 0 bases and J by 1 base, with 7 bases left in between.

The chain links TRBV7-9 to TRBJ1-2; no clear D. Trimming left V 4 bases short and J 9 bases short, with 12 bases between. CDR1 is SEHNR, CDR2 FQNEAQ, per germline (reference sequence). This CDR3 contains 12 residues. CDR3 nucleotides: TGTGCCAGCAGCTCGGGAAGCGGGAGCTACACCTTC. Translating gives CASSSGSGSYTF.

This clone came up a few times. V and J are TRBV10-3 and TRBJ2-5; 13 nucleotides line up with TRBD2. Germline V CDR1 and CDR2: ENHRY, SYGVKD. V shed 10 bases and J 5 bases; nucleotides not matched to a gene: 4. There are 13 residues in the CDR3. The CDR3 loop reads CATGLAGAETQYF. For the CDR3, the DNA is TGTGCCACCGGACTAGCGGGAGCGGAGACCCAGTACTTC.

The gene calls are TRBV27 and TRBJ2-3; 11 nucleotides line up with TRBD1. V shed 4 bases, J shed 4 bases, and the junction held 1 base outside the gene matches. In germline, CDR1 is MNHEY, CDR2 SMNVEV (reference sequence). CDR3 length equals 14 residues. In DNA, the CDR3 is TGTGCCAGCAGTTGGACAGGGGGCGCAGATACGCAGTATTTT. Its translation is CASSWTGGADTQYF.

This rearrangement joins TRBV21-1 to TRBJ2-6; the table's D call TRBD2 went unverified against the DNA. TRBV21-1 is designated a pseudogene. The CDR3 has 18 amino acids. CDR3 in DNA: TGTGCCAGCAGCAAAGCCGAGGATTTGGGCTCTGGGGCCAACGTCCTGACTTTC. Its protein is CASSKAEDLGSGANVLTF.

This chain uses TRBV19 with TRBJ1-5; tentatively, D is TRBD1 (5 bases). Germline V gene sequence: CDR1 LNHDA, CDR2 SQIVND (reference sequence). The CDR3 covers 16 residues. Trimming shortened V by 0 bases and J by 7 bases, and 16 bases separated the two germline ends. CDR3 in amino acids: CASSIDDMRKGQPQHF. The CDR3 DNA reads TGTGCCAGTAGTATAGATGATATGCGGAAGGGGCAGCCCCAGCATTTT.

This clone showed up just a few times. V is TRBV7-8 and J is TRBJ2-2; 7 bases line up with TRBD2. Per germline, CDR1 SGHVS and CDR2 FQNEAQ. This CDR3 has 17 amino acids. V was pared by 0 bases and J by 0 bases, with 4 bases of the junction left unmatched. CDR3 sequence: CASSLAREVANTGELFF. In DNA form, the CDR3 reads TGTGCCAGCAGCTTAGCCCGGGAGGTCGCGAACACCGGGGAGCTGTTTTTT.

This chain joins TRBV12-5 and TRBJ2-3; D possibly corresponds to TRBD2 (5 bases). Germline CDR1 is LGHNT and CDR2 is FRNRAP. The CDR3 spans 14 residues. With 2 bases removed from V and 1 base from J, the gap between germline ends came to 7 bases. The CDR3 region is CASGLWRGTDTQYF. Written as DNA, the CDR3 is TGTGCTAGTGGTTTGTGGCGGGGCACAGATACGCAGTATTTT.

This clone was observed a handful of times. V usage is TRBV4-2 and J usage is TRBJ2-3; no clear D. V was shortened by 4 bases and J by 4 bases, with 12 bases between the two germline ends. CDR1 is LGHNA and CDR2 is YNFKEQ in the germline V gene. This CDR3 has 14 residues. Written as DNA, the CDR3 is TGTGCCAGCAGCCCAGTCGGAGTAGCAGATACGCAGTATTTT. The encoded protein is CASSPVGVADTQYF.

This clone showed up just a few times. The chain is built from TRBV19 and TRBJ2-1, with a weak D call TRBD1 (6 bases). The CDR3 has 15 amino acids. The germline CDR1 and CDR2 sequences are LNHDA and SQIVND (reference sequence). V shed 3 bases and J shed 5 bases, with 14 bases lying between them. CDR3 in DNA: TGTGCCAGTAGTATTAGGGCAGGGGACAACAATGAGCAGTTCTTC. As protein: CASSIRAGDNNEQFF.

In its sample, this clone was seen a few times. This chain links TRBV6-1 with TRBJ2-3, with D perhaps TRBD1 (5 bases). V was pared by 2 bases and J by 0 bases, with 12 bases between. The CDR3 has 16 residues. CDR1 is MNHNS, CDR2 SASEGT, per germline. The CDR3 spells CASSERSQGSTDTQYF. The CDR3 region has the DNA TGTGCCAGCAGTGAACGGAGTCAGGGTAGCACAGATACGCAGTATTTT.

The chain has TRBV6-1 and TRBJ1-2, with D perhaps TRBD1 (6 bases). From germline, CDR1 is MNHNS and CDR2 SASEGT. The CDR3 is made up of 14 amino acids. V lost 4 bases and J 8 bases, leaving 17 bases between the germline ends. The CDR3 sequence: CASSAGRQVQGYTF. The CDR3 DNA reads TGTGCCAGCAGTGCCGGCCGACAGGTCCAAGGCTACACCTTC.